This TCR beta chain was recovered during a study of technical replicates of blood from a few donors. The CDR3 covers 16 residues. CDR1 and CDR2 from the germline V gene are SGHRS and YFSETQ. The junction had 9 bases not matched to a gene; V was cut back by 4 bases and J by 4 bases. TCRdb's table, derived via immunoSEQ multiplex PCR, lists solely in-frame clones and lacks some. The repertoire consists of tens of thousands of clones, with roughly 90% occurring once and the leading ten covering 0.39%. The sequence derives from a human donor in good health. Sequencing used T cells isolated from PBMCs. The V and J genes are TRBV5-1 and TRBJ2-1; 9 positions match TRBD1. The CDR3 DNA reads TGCGCCAGCAGCCCACTACAGGGGGCCCAATACAATGAGCAGTTCTTC. It codes for CASSPLQGAQYNEQFF.